A single sample gave rise to the 31 T cell receptor beta chains below, sequenced in a study of T cell repertoires in cytomegalovirus infection. TCRdb recomputed calls from the reads with MiXCR, one row per CDR3 protein. The repertoire includes hundreds of thousands of distinct CDR3 sequences, more than 20% of them detected once, and around 8% sits in the top ten. Sample: CD8+ T cells from PBMCs. These receptors originate from a human donor in good health (CMV status not recorded). Some clones in this sample may be carry-over from other donors' samples.

This clonotype was observed at least ten times. V usage is TRBV7-8 and J usage is TRBJ2-3; perhaps TRBD1 as D (7 bases). The CDR3 extends over 15 amino acids. Germline CDR1 and CDR2: SGHVS and FQNEAQ. Trimming removed 5 bases at V and 4 bases at J, with 16 bases between. CDR3 in DNA: TGTGCCAGCAGCAACTTGGAGGGGGCCCCAGATACGCAGTATTTT. Translation: CASSNLEGAPDTQYF.

This clonotype turned up a few times. This rearrangement joins TRBV4-1 to TRBJ2-7, with TRBD1 identical over 10 bases. V was pared by 3 bases and J by 2 bases, with 4 bases of the junction left unmatched. Germline V gene data show CDR1 as MGHRA and CDR2 as YSYEKL. The CDR3 has 15 amino acids. This CDR3 reads CASSHRQGAPYEQYF. The CDR3, as DNA: TGCGCCAGCAGCCATAGACAGGGGGCACCCTACGAGCAGTACTTC.

This clonotype was observed a few times. CDR3 protein: CASTTRDTGELFF. CDR3 nucleotide sequence: TGTGCCAGCACTACTAGGGACACCGGGGAGCTGTTTTTT. This chain joins TRBV2 and TRBJ2-2; possible D gene TRBD2, 5 bases. V gave up 7 bases and J gave up 3 bases, with 9 bases separating them. CDR1 SNHLY and CDR2 FYNNEI come from the germline V gene. There are 13 residues in the CDR3.

The chain is built from TRBV5-6 and TRBJ2-7; D might be TRBD2 (6 bases). V lost 2 bases, J lost 9 bases, and 15 bases lay in between. In germline, CDR1 is SGHDT, CDR2 YYEEEE. The CDR3 is 13 amino acids. CDR3 DNA sequence: TGTGCCAGCAGCTTTGGGCCGACTAGAGGGCAGTACTTC. Its translation is CASSFGPTRGQYF.

Of note for this clonotype: Since a much larger clone is just one base distant, this may be a read error. This rearrangement joins TRBV6-2 or TRBV6-3 to TRBJ2-1, with 7 bases identical to TRBD2. Germline-derived CDR1 and CDR2 are MNHEY and SVGEGT. CDR3 length: 20 amino acids. This CDR3 is CASSYSGGGSLRGSYNEQCF. DNA of the CDR3: TGTGCCAGCAGTTACTCTGGCGGGGGATCTCTCCGGGGGTCCTACAATGAGCAGTGCTTC.

Details on this clonotype: At one boundary the junction diverges from the germline segment, which might be a read error. This rearrangement joins TRBV5-3 to TRBJ2-2; no definite D call. TRBV5-3 is filed as an ORF, its function uncertain. The CDR3 has 16 residues. The CDR3, as DNA: TGTGCCAGCAGCTTAGGAGTTTTTACGAACACCGGGGAGCTGTTTTTT. It encodes CASSLGVFTNTGELFF.

A remark on this clonotype: One end of the junction varies from germline; a read error may be responsible. The rearrangement links TRBV7-6 to TRBJ2-5, with a tentative D call TRBD1 (6 bases). The germline gives CDR1 SGHVS, CDR2 FNYEAQ. The CDR3 covers 13 residues. The CDR3 here is CASSLEDSPLAPF. In DNA form, the CDR3 reads TGTGCCAGCAGCTTAGAGGACAGTCCCTTGGCTCCCTTC.

This clonotype appeared a few times. The gene calls are TRBV12-3 or TRBV12-4 and TRBJ2-3; D is unresolved. Trimming removed 5 bases from V and 3 bases from J, with 12 bases in between. This CDR3 has 14 amino acids. In DNA form, the CDR3 reads TGTGCCAGCAGTCCCCGACGATCTACAGATACGCAGTATTTT. It codes for CASSPRRSTDTQYF.

This clonotype was detected only a few times. This chain joins TRBV4-1 and TRBJ2-1; D might be TRBD1 or TRBD2, each matching 5 bases. Deletions cut 3 bases from V and 6 bases from J, with 15 bases between. CDR1 is MGHRA, CDR2 YSYEKL, per germline. CDR3 size: 15 residues. CDR3: CASSHVAGTLNEQFF. Here the CDR3 DNA reads TGCGCCAGCAGCCATGTCGCCGGGACGCTCAATGAGCAGTTCTTC.

V gene TRBV15 combines with J gene TRBJ2-5, with TRBD2 as a possible D gene (5 bases). Trimming took 5 bases from V and 5 from J, leaving 18 bases between them. Germline CDR1 and CDR2: LNHNV and YYDKDF (reference sequence). The CDR3 has 15 amino acids. The CDR3 nucleotides are TGTGCCACCAGCCGAGGGTCCGCTGTAGGGGAGACCCAGTACTTC. The encoded protein is CATSRGSAVGETQYF.

This clonotype was seen a few times. The J gene is TRBJ1-1, the V gene TRBV28; 7 bases are shared with TRBD1. The germline V gene encodes CDR1 MDHEN and CDR2 SYDVKM. The CDR3 is made up of 16 amino acids. J lost 11 bases, V lost 5 bases, and 20 bases had no gene match. CDR3 amino acids: CASSNRDRQSFRKAFF. In nucleotides, the CDR3 is TGTGCCAGCAGTAACCGGGACAGACAATCTTTTCGTAAGGCTTTCTTT.

The V gene is TRBV20-1, the J gene TRBJ1-1; D possibly corresponds to TRBD1 (6 bases). The germline V gene has CDR1 DFQATT and CDR2 SNEGSKA (reference sequence). CDR3 length equals 15 residues. V lost 3 bases, J lost 1 base, and 15 bases lay in between. Here the CDR3 reads CSASPQGPGNTEAFF. The CDR3 DNA reads TGCAGTGCTAGCCCCCAGGGGCCTGGGAACACTGAAGCTTTCTTT.

Comments on this clonotype: One end of the junction fails to match germline, which may point to a read error. The rearrangement uses TRBV28 and TRBJ1-1; D remains ambiguous. Germline loops: CDR1 MDHEN, CDR2 SYDVKM. This CDR3 is built from 13 residues. CDR3 nucleotide sequence: TGTGTCAGCACCGTCCAGGTTACCACTGAAGCTTTCTTT. As protein: CVSTVQVTTEAFF.

The chain recombines TRBV6-6 with TRBJ1-5; a possible D gene is TRBD1 (5 bases). Germline CDR1 MNHNY, CDR2 SVGAGI (reference sequence). The CDR3 runs 14 residues. The V and J ends lost 7 bases and 3 bases respectively, with 13 bases between them. CDR3 residues: CASTRRGINQPQHF. Here the CDR3 DNA reads TGTGCCAGCACCCGACGGGGGATCAATCAGCCCCAGCATTTT.

This clonotype was counted ten times or more. The V gene is TRBV7-9, the J gene TRBJ1-1; 8 bases fit TRBD1. The CDR3 has 16 residues. Germline values: CDR1 SEHNR, CDR2 FQNEAQ (reference sequence). Trimming at V came to 0 bases and at J to 5 bases, leaving 8 bases not matched to a gene. CDR3 protein: CASSLAAGGLGTEAFF. CDR3 coding DNA: TGTGCCAGCAGCTTAGCTGCAGGGGGCTTGGGTACTGAAGCTTTCTTT.

Points on this clonotype: Germline is not matched at one junction end, which may reflect a read error. This chain links TRBV15 with TRBJ1-4; D might be TRBD1 (5 bases). Germline V CDR1 and CDR2: LNHNV, YYDKDF (reference sequence). CDR3 size: 13 residues. CDR3 protein: CATSRDLGAQGPF. The CDR3 coding sequence is TGTGCCACCAGCAGAGATCTCGGGGCCCAAGGGCCTTTT.

The chain recombines TRBV2 with TRBJ2-7, with D hard to call. CDR1 and CDR2 (germline): SNHLY, FYNNEI. This CDR3 spans 13 amino acids. Trimming stripped 1 base from V and 3 bases from J, with 7 bases between. As DNA, the CDR3 is TGTGCCAGCAGTGAAGTCCTAAACTACGAGCAGTACGTC. Its protein is CASSEVLNYEQYV.

The chain combines TRBV7-4 with TRBJ2-1, with TRBD2 matching over 13 bases. With V trimmed by 3 bases and J by 1 base, 3 bases remained unmatched. Germline CDR1 is SGHVT and CDR2 is SQSDAQ. The CDR3 has 17 residues. In DNA, the CDR3 is TGTGCCAGCAGCTTGCGGGGACTAGCGGGGTCCTACAATGAGCAGTTCTTC. It is translated as CASSLRGLAGSYNEQFF.

This clonotype has just a few counts. The chain links TRBV12-5 to TRBJ2-3; D gene uncertain. From germline, CDR1 is LGHNT and CDR2 FRNRAP. The CDR3 has 13 amino acids. V was clipped by 2 bases and J by 6 bases, with 9 bases between them. CDR3 nucleotide sequence: TGTGCTAGTGGTTTGCCCCCCGGGGATACGCAGTATTTT. This codes for CASGLPPGDTQYF.

Ten or more counts support this clonotype. Written as DNA, the CDR3 is TGTGCCAGCAGCAGATATGGGGCGGACAGCGCCTACGAGCAGTACTTC. Protein sequence: CASSRYGADSAYEQYF. The chain uses TRBV7-2 and TRBJ2-7; a weak D match, TRBD1 (6 bases). V was clipped by 5 bases and J by 2 bases, with 19 bases between them. CDR3 length: 16 amino acids. CDR1 is SGHTA and CDR2 is FQGNSA in the germline V gene.

Turning to this clonotype: Given a much more abundant clone one base away, this may be a read error. This chain links TRBV7-8 with TRBJ1-6; D perhaps matches TRBD1 (6 bases). Per the germline V gene, CDR1 is SGHVS and CDR2 is FQNEAQ. This CDR3 comprises 15 residues. CDR3 protein: CANSLPGGRNSPLHF. Written as DNA, the CDR3 is TGTGCCAACAGCCTCCCGGGGGGCCGTAATTCACCCCTCCACTTT.

This clonotype was detected only a few times. The chain uses TRBV6-5 and TRBJ1-3, with unresolved D. CDR1 MNHEY and CDR2 SVGAGI come from the germline V gene. V was cut by 10 bases and J by 6 bases, with 10 bases left in between. The CDR3 contains 11 residues. The CDR3 reads CAISDTNTIYF. The CDR3 region has the DNA TGTGCCATCAGCGATACAAACACCATATATTTT.

The chain employs TRBV29-1 and TRBJ1-1, with D hard to call. Germline CDR1 and CDR2: SQVTM and ANQGSEA. This CDR3 is built from 10 residues. Trimming removed 6 bases from V and 1 base from J, with 3 bases in between. The CDR3, as DNA: TGCAGCGTACAGAACACTGAAGCTTTCTTT. Translating it yields CSVQNTEAFF.

The CDR3 region is CASSLQGVYSNQPQHF. Here the CDR3 DNA reads TGTGCCAGCAGTCTGCAAGGGGTTTATAGCAATCAGCCCCAGCATTTT. The chain recombines TRBV5-6 with TRBJ1-5; possible D gene TRBD1, 5 bases. The germline V gene encodes CDR1 SGHDT and CDR2 YYEEEE. The CDR3 has 16 amino acids. The V end lost 5 bases, the J end lost 0 bases, and 15 bases lay between the germline ends.

For this clonotype: Since a much larger clone is just one base distant, this may be a read error. The rearrangement links TRBV7-6 to TRBJ2-1, with TRBD2 matching over 8 bases. Germline loops: CDR1 SGHVS, CDR2 FNYEAQ. The CDR3 covers 14 residues. J was trimmed by 6 bases and V by 3 bases; bases with no gene match: 4. The CDR3 coding sequence is TGTGCCAGCAGCTTTCGGGGGGGCTGCAATGAGCAGTTCTTC. It codes for CASSFRGGCNEQFF.

This clonotype appeared once. The CDR3 nucleotides read TGCAGCGTTGAAGGTGGGACATACTTAAGCGGGCAGTACTTC. This sequence encodes CSVEGGTYLSGQYF. J is TRBJ2-7 and V is TRBV29-1; perhaps TRBD1 as D (6 bases). V was shortened by 1 base and J by 9 bases, with 19 bases between the two germline ends. The CDR3 covers 14 residues. The germline V gene has CDR1 SQVTM and CDR2 ANQGSEA.

This clonotype was picked up a small number of times. This chain connects TRBV28 to TRBJ1-1, with TRBD1 as a possible D gene (6 bases). V shed 2 bases and J shed 4 bases, with 11 bases lying between them. Germline V CDR1 and CDR2: MDHEN, SYDVKM. The CDR3 sequence is 14 residues long. The CDR3 sequence: CASSLRGVGTEAFF. The CDR3 DNA reads TGTGCCAGCAGTTTAAGGGGGGTCGGCACTGAAGCTTTCTTT.

This clonotype was seen many times. The V and J genes are TRBV7-2 and TRBJ2-1; a possible D gene is TRBD2 (5 bases). Germline V lookup: CDR1 SGHTA, CDR2 FQGNSA. This CDR3 contains 15 residues. Trimming pared 3 bases from V and 1 base from J, leaving 10 bases between. The CDR3: CASSLWTGSYNEQFF. CDR3 nucleotide sequence: TGTGCCAGCAGCTTGTGGACTGGTTCCTACAATGAGCAGTTCTTC.

The chain uses TRBV6-2 or TRBV6-3 and TRBJ2-1; TRBD2 might be the D (7 bases). This CDR3 comprises 15 residues. The V gene's germline CDR1 is MNHEY and CDR2 SVGEGT. Trimming took 4 bases from V and 6 from J, leaving 16 bases between them. Written as DNA, the CDR3 is TGTGCCAGCAGTTTCGGGGGGCCACCCGCCAATGAGCAGTTCTTC. It specifies CASSFGGPPANEQFF.

V usage is TRBV7-9 and J usage is TRBJ1-2, with 9 bases aligning to TRBD1. The length of the CDR3 is 14 residues. The V segment lost 4 bases and the J segment 4 bases; nucleotides outside the gene matches: 4. The germline gives CDR1 SEHNR, CDR2 FQNEAQ (reference sequence). CDR3 loop: CASSSDRGVYGYTF. The CDR3 coding sequence is TGTGCCAGCAGCTCTGACAGGGGGGTCTATGGCTACACCTTC.

The V and J genes are TRBV13 and TRBJ1-1; possible D gene TRBD1, 5 bases. The CDR3 runs 12 residues. V lost 4 bases, J lost 11 bases, and 14 bases lay in between. The germline gives CDR1 PRHDT, CDR2 FYEKMQ (reference sequence). The CDR3 sequence is CASSSGRVEAFF. The CDR3 region has the DNA TGTGCCAGCAGCTCAGGGCGAGTTGAGGCTTTCTTT.